These T cell receptor beta chains were read from a single sample in a study of blood T cell repertoires in COVID-19. Sequenced by immunoSEQ multiplex PCR; TCRdb stores in-frame clones only, minus some. The data contain roughly 220,000 clones, roughly 88% of them singletons. The sequencing input was PBMCs or T cells enriched from blood (not recorded which). These receptors came from a woman aged 35 to 49 with acute COVID-19. CDR3s include the opening cysteine and the closing phenylalanine or tryptophan. The order of the fields is clone size, J gene, D gene, V gene, CDR3 protein, CDR3 DNA. A D gene is named only where the DNA matches it firmly. Size values are once, few and many counts, or a class for expanded clones, and some rows have none.

clone_size: .; j_call: TRBJ2-2; d_call: .; v_call: TRBV7-3; cdr3_aa: CASRPQNTGELFF; cdr3_nt: TGTGCCAGCAGACCACAGAACACCGGGGAGCTGTTTTTT
clone_size: .; j_call: TRBJ2-5; d_call: TRBD1; v_call: TRBV19; cdr3_aa: CASSIAAGGQETQYF; cdr3_nt: TGTGCCAGTAGTATAGCAGCAGGGGGCCAAGAGACCCAGTACTTC
clone_size: .; j_call: TRBJ1-1; d_call: TRBD1; v_call: TRBV2; cdr3_aa: CASAGTDGNTEAFF; cdr3_nt: TGTGCCAGCGCCGGGACAGATGGGAACACTGAAGCTTTCTTT
clone_size: .; j_call: TRBJ2-5; d_call: TRBD1; v_call: TRBV19; cdr3_aa: CASSITGVQETQYF; cdr3_nt: TGTGCCAGTAGTATTACAGGGGTCCAAGAGACCCAGTACTTC
clone_size: .; j_call: TRBJ1-1; d_call: .; v_call: TRBV7-3; cdr3_aa: CASSLTASGQGGTEAFF; cdr3_nt: TGTGCCAGCAGCTTAACGGCTAGTGGCCAGGGAGGTACTGAAGCTTTCTTT
clone_size: few; j_call: TRBJ1-1; d_call: .; v_call: TRBV5-1; cdr3_aa: CASSFSGNTEAFF; cdr3_nt: TGCGCCAGCAGCTTCAGCGGGAACACTGAAGCTTTCTTT
clone_size: .; j_call: TRBJ2-3; d_call: .; v_call: TRBV6-5; cdr3_aa: CASSHGGLGSDTQYF; cdr3_nt: TGTGCCAGCAGTCACGGGGGATTAGGTTCAGATACGCAGTATTTT
clone_size: once; j_call: TRBJ1-2; d_call: TRBD1; v_call: TRBV3-1/TRBV3-2; cdr3_aa: CASSQAQGAHNYGYTF; cdr3_nt: TGTGCCAGCAGCCAAGCACAGGGGGCGCATAACTATGGCTACACCTTC
clone_size: .; j_call: TRBJ2-5; d_call: .; v_call: TRBV2; cdr3_aa: CASDRRQELQEETQYF; cdr3_nt: TGTGCCAGCGATAGACGACAGGAGCTACAGGAAGAGACCCAGTACTTC
clone_size: .; j_call: TRBJ1-1; d_call: .; v_call: TRBV10-3; cdr3_aa: CAIWGWRGVMNTEAFF; cdr3_nt: TGTGCCATCTGGGGGTGGCGGGGGGTAATGAACACTGAAGCTTTCTTT
clone_size: few; j_call: TRBJ2-1; d_call: TRBD2; v_call: TRBV19; cdr3_aa: CASSIVLTSGGAGEQFF; cdr3_nt: TGTGCCAGTAGTATAGTTTTGACTAGCGGGGGGGCCGGTGAGCAGTTCTTC
clone_size: .; j_call: TRBJ2-1; d_call: TRBD2; v_call: TRBV18; cdr3_aa: CASPGTSGDKNEQFF; cdr3_nt: TGTGCCAGCCCCGGGACTAGCGGGGATAAGAATGAGCAGTTCTTC
clone_size: .; j_call: TRBJ1-2; d_call: .; v_call: TRBV2; cdr3_aa: CASSSWGGGNYGYTF; cdr3_nt: TGTGCCAGCAGTTCGTGGGGGGGAGGTAACTATGGCTACACCTTC
clone_size: few; j_call: TRBJ2-3; d_call: .; v_call: TRBV5-5; cdr3_aa: CASSLAVVDTQYF; cdr3_nt: TGTGCCAGCAGCTTGGCCGTAGTAGATACGCAGTATTTT
clone_size: .; j_call: TRBJ1-4; d_call: TRBD1; v_call: TRBV18; cdr3_aa: CASSPYGQGGTNEKLFF; cdr3_nt: TGTGCCAGCTCACCATATGGACAGGGTGGCACTAATGAAAAACTGTTTTTT
clone_size: .; j_call: TRBJ2-7; d_call: .; v_call: TRBV5-1; cdr3_aa: CASSLGQGMYTYEQYF; cdr3_nt: TGCGCCAGCAGCTTGGGGCAGGGGATGTATACCTACGAGCAGTACTTC
clone_size: .; j_call: TRBJ2-3; d_call: .; v_call: TRBV30; cdr3_aa: CAWSSSSLSTDTQYF; cdr3_nt: TGTGCCTGGAGTTCTAGTTCGCTAAGCACAGATACGCAGTATTTT
clone_size: .; j_call: TRBJ2-2; d_call: .; v_call: TRBV10-1; cdr3_aa: CASSAVLGTGELFF; cdr3_nt: TGCGCCAGCAGCGCTGTACTCGGCACCGGGGAGCTGTTTTTT
clone_size: .; j_call: TRBJ1-2; d_call: .; v_call: TRBV11-3; cdr3_aa: CASSFVWSSANYRSGYTF; cdr3_nt: TGTGCCAGCAGCTTCGTTTGGAGCTCGGCGAATTATCGAAGTGGCTACACCTTC